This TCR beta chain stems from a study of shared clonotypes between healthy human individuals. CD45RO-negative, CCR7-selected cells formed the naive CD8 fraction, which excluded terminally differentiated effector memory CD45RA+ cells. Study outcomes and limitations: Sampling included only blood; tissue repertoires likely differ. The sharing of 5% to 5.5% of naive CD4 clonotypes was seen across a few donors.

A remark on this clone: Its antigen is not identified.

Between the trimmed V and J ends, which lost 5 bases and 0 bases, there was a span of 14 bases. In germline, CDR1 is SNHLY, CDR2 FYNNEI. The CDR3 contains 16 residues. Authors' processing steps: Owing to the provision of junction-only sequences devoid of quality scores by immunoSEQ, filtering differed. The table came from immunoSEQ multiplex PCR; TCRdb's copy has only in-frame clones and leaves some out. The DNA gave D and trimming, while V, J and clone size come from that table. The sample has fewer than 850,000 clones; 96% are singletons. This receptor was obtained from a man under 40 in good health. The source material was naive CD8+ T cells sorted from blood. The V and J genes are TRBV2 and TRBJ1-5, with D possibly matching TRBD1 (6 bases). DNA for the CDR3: TGTGCCAGCAGTTCCGGACAGACATATAGCAATCAGCCCCAGCATTTT. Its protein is CASSSGQTYSNQPQHF.